The subject of this entry is one T cell receptor (beta chain). Its antigen is currently unknown. Per germline, CDR1 SGHAT and CDR2 FQNNGV. V gave up 3 bases and J gave up 0 bases, with 6 bases separating them. The CDR3 covers 13 residues. These data originate in a study of cytomegalovirus exposure and HLA in healthy donors. Study-wide results and limits: A later analysis reportedly identified an Asian-associated ancestry cluster as carrying fewer N-insertions than the approximately 670-donor mean. In a later analysis, compared with equally common non-associated chains, HLA-associated beta chains were more expanded. In a later analysis, TCR beta V- and J-gene trimming showed a link to a missense DCLRE1C variant.

The primer mix had 60 Vbeta and 13 Jbeta primers. Using immunoSEQ multiplex PCR, the repertoire was profiled, and TCRdb retains in-frame clones only, with some absent. The sample records about 210,000 clones, 82% being singletons. The chain joins TRBV11-2 to TRBJ2-7; D not certain. The receptor comes from a man in his forties in good health and CMV-seropositive. Sample: PBMCs. In DNA form, the CDR3 reads TGTGCCAGCAGCTTTCAGTCCTCCTACGAGCAGTACTTC. Amino acids: CASSFQSSYEQYF.